This passage covers 10 T cell receptor beta chains from one sample sequenced in a study of beta chain features in type 1 diabetes. Of the isolated RNA, all was reverse transcribed, and so the sequenced material was expressed TCRB transcripts. TCRdb's table, derived via immunoSEQ multiplex PCR, lists solely in-frame clones and lacks some. The sample records under 150,000 clones, 6.9% being singletons. Material for sequencing was central memory CD4+ T cells from blood. The receptors were sampled from a woman between 25 and 40 years old in good health.

Only a few counts were recorded for this clone. The chain is built from TRBV30 and TRBJ2-5, with 9 bases aligning to TRBD1. Germline values: CDR1 GTSNPN, CDR2 SVGIG (reference sequence). The V gene end was trimmed by 1 base and the J gene end by 4 bases; junction bases not matched to a gene: 13. The length of the CDR3 is 17 residues. The CDR3 DNA sequence: TGTGCCTGGAGTGGGGGCGTGGGACAGGGTTTTCTAGAGACCCAGTACTTC. Protein product: CAWSGGVGQGFLETQYF.

This clone was seen a handful of times. The rearrangement links TRBV7-2 to TRBJ1-5; TRBD1 agrees at 7 bases. Trimming at V came to 0 bases and at J to 4 bases, leaving 6 bases not matched to a gene. Germline V lookup: CDR1 SGHTA, CDR2 FQGNSA. The CDR3 is 16 amino acids. CDR3 amino acids: CASSLARQGSNQPQHF. In nucleotides, the CDR3 is TGTGCCAGCAGCTTAGCCCGACAGGGATCGAATCAGCCCCAGCATTTT.

A remark on this clone: A single base separates this from a much larger clone, so it may be a read error. This chain joins TRBV7-2 and TRBJ1-1; 8 positions agree with TRBD1. Germline loops: CDR1 SGHTA, CDR2 FQGNSA. The CDR3 consists of 13 residues. V gave up 5 bases and J gave up 5 bases; unmatched junction bases: 4. CDR3 sequence: CASSRQGNTEAFF. As DNA, the CDR3 is TGTGCCAGCAGCCGACAGGGGAATACTGAAGCTTTCTTT.

This clone was seen only a few times. The CDR3 region has the DNA TGTGCCAGCAGCTTTAGCGGCAGCTCCTACGAGCAGTACTTC. It translates to CASSFSGSSYEQYF. The V gene is TRBV7-9, the J gene TRBJ2-7; tentatively, D is TRBD2 (6 bases). The germline V gene encodes CDR1 SEHNR and CDR2 FQNEAQ (reference sequence). The CDR3 runs to 14 residues. Trimming left V 3 bases short and J 0 bases short, with 9 bases between.

This clone was counted only a few times. The chain couples TRBV16 to TRBJ1-5; a possible D gene is TRBD1 (6 bases). Trimming pared 5 bases from V and 5 bases from J, leaving 13 bases between. CDR1 KGHSY and CDR2 FQNENV come from the germline V gene. The CDR3 length is 14 residues. In nucleotides, the CDR3 is TGTGCCAGCAGCGTTGGACAGAGGGATCAGCCCCAGCATTTT. This codes for CASSVGQRDQPQHF. Variable domain in full (rest from reference TRBV16 and TRBJ1-5): GEEVAQTPKHLVRGEGQKAKLYCAPIKGHSYVFWYQQVLKNEFKFLISFQNENVFDETGMPKERFSAKCLPNSPCSLEIQATKLEDSAVYFCASSVGQRDQPQHFGDGTRLSIL.

This clone turned up a few times. The chain joins TRBV7-2 to TRBJ2-3; 7 nucleotides align to TRBD2. Germline CDR1 and CDR2: SGHTA and FQGNSA. CDR3 length equals 15 residues. J gave up 4 bases and V 5 bases, and 9 bases lay outside the gene matches. The CDR3 nucleotides are TGTGCCAGCAGCGTCTTTGCGGGGAGGGCAGATACGCAGTATTTT. Translated: CASSVFAGRADTQYF.

The gene calls are TRBV20-1 and TRBJ2-3; no clear D gene. V shed 1 base and J shed 4 bases, with 3 bases lying between them. CDR3 length: 11 amino acids. Germline CDR1 reads DFQATT; CDR2 reads SNEGSKA (reference sequence). Here the CDR3 DNA reads TGCAGTGCTAGAGCCGCAGATACGCAGTATTTT. Translating gives CSARAADTQYF.

There are a few counts of this clone. CDR3 sequence reads: CASRLKAGGSGTQYF. The DNA of the CDR3 is TGTGCCAGCAGACTGAAAGCGGGAGGTTCCGGTACGCAGTATTTT. The J gene is TRBJ2-3, the V gene TRBV28; 9 nucleotides match TRBD2. The junction had 12 bases not matched to a gene; V was cut back by 6 bases and J by 8 bases. Germline V gene data show CDR1 as MDHEN and CDR2 as SYDVKM. The CDR3 has 15 amino acids.

This clone was detected only a few times. The chain is built from TRBV7-9 and TRBJ2-1; the match to TRBD2 covers 7 bases. The CDR3 sequence is 13 residues long. The junction had 3 bases not matched to a gene; V was cut back by 1 base and J by 9 bases. Per the germline V gene, CDR1 is SEHNR and CDR2 is FQNEAQ (reference sequence). The CDR3 is CASSLGWGGEQFF. The CDR3 nucleotides read TGTGCCAGCAGCTTAGGGTGGGGGGGTGAGCAGTTCTTC.

This clone was counted a few times. This chain connects TRBV11-2 to TRBJ2-7; TRBD2 agrees at 7 bases. Germline loops: CDR1 SGHAT, CDR2 FQNNGV. This CDR3 has 15 residues. V was pared by 0 bases and J by 2 bases, with 4 bases of the junction left unmatched. The CDR3 DNA sequence: TGTGCCAGCAGCTTAGAGCCTAGCGGAACCTACGAGCAGTACTTC. Protein: CASSLEPSGTYEQYF.